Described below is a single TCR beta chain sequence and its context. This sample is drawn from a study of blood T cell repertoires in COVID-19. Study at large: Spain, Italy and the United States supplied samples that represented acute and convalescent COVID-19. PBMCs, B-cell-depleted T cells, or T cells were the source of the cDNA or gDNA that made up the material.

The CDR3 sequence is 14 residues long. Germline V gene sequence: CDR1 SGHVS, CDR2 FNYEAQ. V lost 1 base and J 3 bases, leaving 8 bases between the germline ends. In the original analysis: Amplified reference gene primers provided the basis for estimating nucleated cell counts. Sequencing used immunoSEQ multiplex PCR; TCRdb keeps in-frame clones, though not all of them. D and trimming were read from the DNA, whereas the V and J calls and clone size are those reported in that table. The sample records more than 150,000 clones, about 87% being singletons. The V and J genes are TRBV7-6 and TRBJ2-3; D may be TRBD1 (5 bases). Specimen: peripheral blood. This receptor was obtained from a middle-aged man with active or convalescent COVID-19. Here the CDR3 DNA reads TGTGCCAGCAGCTTAGGGGGCGTAACAGATACGCAGTATTTT. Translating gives CASSLGGVTDTQYF.